This T cell receptor (beta chain) was sequenced during a study of CD8 T cells in Susac syndrome. Random hexamers were used to reverse transcribe the RNA input (about 0.45 to 1 ug). An immunoSEQ multiplex PCR amplified TCR beta CDR3 over 54 Vbeta and 13 Jbeta. TCRdb re-derived calls from the immunoSEQ multiplex PCR reads in MiXCR, one entry per CDR3 protein. The repertoire holds just over 150,000 distinct CDR3 sequences, with nearly 97% as singletons. Study results and limitations: An acknowledgment was made by the study that its TCR sequencing and HLA analysis involved relatively few individuals.

To note about this clonotype: Its antigen is undetermined.

From blood CD8+ and CD4+ T cells, the TCR beta chain was sequenced. It was negative isolation that provided the CD8+ and CD4+ T cells, whereas TEMRA cells were enriched by FACS. The germline CDR1 and CDR2 sequences are LGHNA and YNFKEQ. The CDR3 is 15 residues long. Trimming removed 3 bases from V and 4 bases from J, with 15 bases in between. The sample consisted of CD8+ T cells from PBMCs. The receptor comes from a human donor with multiple sclerosis. The chain couples TRBV4-2 to TRBJ1-1, with D hard to call. The DNA for the CDR3 is TGTGCCAGCAGCCAGGTTACCGGCCCGACCACTGAAGCTTTCTTT. Translation gives CASSQVTGPTTEAFF.